This entry concerns a single TCR beta chain. Antigen unknown. The CDR3 spans 16 residues. From germline, CDR1 is SGHTA and CDR2 FQGNSA. The ends were cut back, 1 base at V and 6 bases at J, with 18 bases in the middle. These data belong to a study of graft-versus-host responses after intestinal transplantation. About the study: Tacrolimus and steroids were given for 3 to 4 years to all recipients after anti-thymocyte globulin induction. Study-wide results and caveats: There was an association between peak levels of circulating GvH clones and early post-transplant HvG declines. GvH clones surfaced in recipient marrow, some emerging earlier in ileum or blood.

TCRdb's table, derived via immunoSEQ multiplex PCR, lists solely in-frame clones and lacks some. Found here are some 40,000 clones, 91% of them singletons; the top ten hold nearly 4.5%. The sequences come from PBMCs, collected 524 days after transplant. The chain has TRBV7-2 and TRBJ1-1, with D possibly TRBD1 on 5 matching bases. This TCR was sampled from a human patient who received an intestinal transplant, so some T cells may come from the graft donor. The CDR3 loop is CASSLVAAGINPEAFF. The CDR3 DNA reads TGTGCCAGCAGCTTAGTGGCGGCAGGGATAAACCCTGAAGCTTTCTTT.